Each of the 18 T cell receptor beta chains below was sequenced from the same sample in a study of blood T cell repertoires in COVID-19. Here immunoSEQ multiplex PCR was the method, and the copy in TCRdb shows in-frame clones only, minus some. Altogether 240,000 or so clones are present, about 89% being singletons, with the ten largest covering roughly 10%. Specimen: PBMCs or T cells enriched from blood (not recorded which). These receptors originate from a man aged 35 to 55 who had recovered from COVID-19.

The V call is TRBV5-1, the J call TRBJ2-5; D is undetermined. Trimming stripped 4 bases from V and 2 bases from J, with 12 bases between. The CDR3 covers 14 residues. CDR1 and CDR2 (germline): SGHRS, YFSETQ. The CDR3 DNA is TGCGCCAGCAGCGTAGAGCGAGCACAAGAGACCCAGTACTTC. It translates to CASSVERAQETQYF.

This chain connects TRBV4-3 to TRBJ2-5, with TRBD2 matching over 13 bases. The junction had 8 bases not matched to a gene; V was cut back by 0 bases and J by 7 bases. CDR3 length: 17 residues. CDR1 LGHNA and CDR2 YSLEER come from the germline V gene. The chain's CDR3 is CASSQDLTSGRVRTQYF. CDR3 nucleotides: TGCGCCAGCAGCCAAGATTTAACTAGCGGGAGGGTCCGGACCCAGTACTTC.

The chain is built from TRBV4-3 and TRBJ2-1; 10 bases align to TRBD2. The germline CDR1 and CDR2 sequences are LGHNA and YSLEER. The CDR3 sequence is 15 residues long. The trim removed 5 bases at V and 10 bases at J, leaving 11 bases unmatched. The CDR3 here is CASSDPSGSNREQFF. CDR3 coding DNA: TGCGCCAGCAGCGATCCTAGCGGGAGTAATCGGGAGCAGTTCTTC.

The chain combines TRBV5-4 with TRBJ2-3, with 8 bases identical to TRBD1. Germline-derived CDR1 and CDR2 are SGHNT and YYREEE (reference sequence). V shed 0 bases, J shed 3 bases, and the junction held 3 bases outside the gene matches. The CDR3 has 15 amino acids. The chain's CDR3 is CASSLVQGATDTQYF. The DNA for the CDR3 is TGTGCCAGCAGCTTGGTGCAGGGGGCAACAGATACGCAGTATTTT.

This clone was seen a single time. This chain connects TRBV6-6 to TRBJ1-4, with 8 bases fitting TRBD1. Germline assignment: CDR1 MNHNY and CDR2 SVGAGI (reference sequence). This CDR3 has 16 residues. The junction had 3 bases not matched to a gene; V was cut back by 0 bases and J by 3 bases. The CDR3 region has the DNA TGTGCCAGCAGTTACTCTCAGGGGGCAGCTAATGAAAAACTGTTTTTT. Translating it yields CASSYSQGAANEKLFF.

This clone came up a few times. The genes are TRBV6-4 and TRBJ2-3; a weak D match, TRBD2 (6 bases). Germline CDR1 and CDR2: MRHNA and SNTAGT. This CDR3 comprises 14 residues. V was trimmed by 6 bases and J by 1 base, leaving 11 bases between them. The CDR3 bases are TGTGCCAGCAGGGAATCTAGCGGCACAGATACGCAGTATTTT. Protein product: CASRESSGTDTQYF.

The J gene is TRBJ1-1, the V gene TRBV7-3, with D possibly TRBD1 on 5 matching bases. The CDR3 spans 13 residues. V lost 2 bases to trimming and J lost 4 bases, with 8 bases between them. Germline V gives CDR1 SGHTA, CDR2 FQGTGA. The CDR3 region is CASSLYRTTEAFF. The CDR3 coding sequence is TGTGCCAGCAGCTTATACAGGACCACTGAAGCTTTCTTT.

The chain has TRBV7-3 and TRBJ2-1, with TRBD2 identical over 8 bases. After removal of 1 base from V and 0 bases from J, the junction contained 14 bases not matched to a gene. Germline V lookup: CDR1 SGHTA, CDR2 FQGTGA. The CDR3 spans 20 residues. CDR3 coding DNA: TGTGCCAGCAGCTTAATCGGGAAGGGTATTAGCGGGAACTCCTACAATGAGCAGTTCTTC. It translates to CASSLIGKGISGNSYNEQFF.

V gene TRBV14 combines with J gene TRBJ2-4; a weak D match, TRBD2 (6 bases). The CDR3 consists of 18 residues. The V end was cut by 1 base, the J end by 4 bases, with 20 bases between. Per germline, CDR1 SGHDN and CDR2 FVKESK. CDR3 nucleotide sequence: TGTGCCAGCAGCCAAGTGTTATCTAGGCGGGGCGTAAAAAACATTCAGTACTTC. Translated, it gives CASSQVLSRRGVKNIQYF.

The V call is TRBV5-1, the J call TRBJ2-7, with TRBD1 matching over 11 bases. Germline V gene sequence: CDR1 SGHRS, CDR2 YFSETQ. The junction had 4 bases not matched to a gene; V was cut back by 3 bases and J by 5 bases. The CDR3 is 14 residues long. The chain's CDR3 is CASSWTGGSDEQYF. CDR3 DNA sequence: TGCGCCAGCAGCTGGACAGGGGGCAGCGACGAGCAGTACTTC.

The genes are TRBV28 and TRBJ1-6, with D unclear. V gave up 5 bases and J gave up 10 bases, with 9 bases separating them. Germline CDR1 MDHEN, CDR2 SYDVKM. The CDR3 is made up of 12 amino acids. This chain's CDR3 is CASSPPGSPLHF. The CDR3 DNA follows: TGTGCCAGCAGTCCTCCCGGGTCACCCCTCCACTTT.

This chain uses TRBV27 with TRBJ1-1; D uncertain. The germline gives CDR1 MNHEY, CDR2 SMNVEV (reference sequence). V dropped 5 bases and J dropped 6 bases, with 25 bases sitting between them. This CDR3 is 17 amino acids long. As DNA, the CDR3 is TGTGCCAGCAGTCTGAGGTCACCCCAGTCGTCTATGGCTGAAGCTTTCTTT. Its translation: CASSLRSPQSSMAEAFF.

The count of this clone is one. The rearrangement joins TRBV6-5 to TRBJ2-4; the match to TRBD1 covers 7 bases. This CDR3 region has 14 residues. J gave up 8 bases and V 2 bases, and 6 bases lay outside the gene matches. The germline V gene has CDR1 MNHEY and CDR2 SVGAGI. The CDR3 bases are TGTGCCAGCAGTTACGACAGGGCTGGCGACATTCAGTACTTC. It translates to CASSYDRAGDIQYF.

The chain recombines TRBV30 with TRBJ1-1; perhaps TRBD1 as D (5 bases). Trimming stripped 3 bases from V and 5 bases from J, with 13 bases between. The CDR3 length is 13 residues. Germline V gives CDR1 GTSNPN, CDR2 SVGIG (reference sequence). CDR3: CAWSAGFSTEAFF. The CDR3 DNA follows: TGTGCCTGGAGCGCAGGGTTTAGTACTGAAGCTTTCTTT.

The chain uses TRBV6-5 and TRBJ2-1; TRBD2 matches at 8 bases. CDR3 length: 15 residues. Germline CDR1 and CDR2: MNHEY and SVGAGI. V shed 6 bases and J 4 bases; nucleotides not matched to a gene: 8. CDR3 nucleotides: TGTGCCAGCAGCCCCGTCGCGGGAGGTTACAATGAGCAGTTCTTC. As protein: CASSPVAGGYNEQFF.

CDR3 protein: CASSLTGAVTGETQYF. The CDR3 region has the DNA TGTGCCAGCAGCTTAACGGGGGCGGTGACAGGAGAGACCCAGTACTTC. V is TRBV7-3 and J is TRBJ2-5, with D possibly TRBD1 on 6 matching bases. Trimming removed 0 bases from V and 4 bases from J, with 15 bases in between. The CDR3 sequence is 16 residues long. Germline V gives CDR1 SGHTA, CDR2 FQGTGA.

The table lists this clone with a count of one. The rearrangement links TRBV7-2 to TRBJ2-1; D is possibly TRBD1 (5 bases). CDR3 size: 14 residues. Germline V gene data show CDR1 as SGHTA and CDR2 as FQGNSA. Trimming cost V 6 bases and J 6 bases, with 15 bases left between them. The CDR3 protein is CASSIRGVSNEQFF. CDR3 coding DNA: TGTGCCAGCAGTATAAGGGGCGTCAGCAATGAGCAGTTCTTC. Supplemented by reference TRBV7-2 and TRBJ2-1, the full variable domain reads GAGVSQSPSNKVTEKGKDVELRCDPISGHTALYWYRQSLGQGLEFLIYFQGNSAPDKSGLPSDRFSAERTGGSVSTLTIQRTQQEDSAVYLCASSIRGVSNEQFFGPGTRLTVL.

The gene calls are TRBV9 and TRBJ2-5; the match to TRBD2 covers 8 bases. Germline V lookup: CDR1 SGDLS, CDR2 YYNGEE. The CDR3 extends over 15 amino acids. The V segment lost 0 bases and the J segment 5 bases; nucleotides outside the gene matches: 6. The chain's CDR3 is CASSVVGRADETQYF. The DNA for the CDR3 is TGTGCCAGCAGCGTAGTCGGGAGGGCCGATGAGACCCAGTACTTC.